This T cell receptor (beta chain) was found in a study of T cell repertoires in cytomegalovirus infection. On the study more broadly: Evidence of both CMV infection and a matching HLA type came from public TCR beta signatures.

This clonotype was seen repeatedly, ten times or more. Its specificity is not known. Trimming shortened V by 6 bases and J by 6 bases, and 8 bases separated the two germline ends. The CDR3 contains 11 residues. One entry per CDR3 protein results from TCRdb running MiXCR on the reads. Of approximately 140,000 distinct CDR3 sequences detected, about 6.3% appear once; the ten largest clones hold more than 15%. Study-level findings and limits: Carriers of CMV plus the relevant HLA were identified by cumulative public TCR beta family frequency. CMV-specific TCR beta clonotypes restricted by HLA-C dominated the ex vivo response.

The source of this sequence is a human donor in good health (CMV status not recorded). Some clones in this sample may be carry-over from other donors' samples. Sequenced: PBMCs. The V call is TRBV12-3 or TRBV12-4, the J call TRBJ1-1; the D gene is possibly TRBD1 (6 bases). The CDR3 spells CASSRQAEAFF. The CDR3 DNA reads TGTGCCAGCAGCCGACAGGCTGAAGCTTTCTTT.